The source of this T cell receptor beta chain is a study of persistence of HIV-infected CD4 T cells. About the research overall: A median of 8 years of suppressive ART preceded sampling.

Stimulation used about 10 ug/mL lysate from CMV-infected fibroblasts. CD40L/CD69 double-negative CD45RO-high memory CD4+ T cells were collected. This was the immunoSEQ version 4 assay in survey mode. TCRdb's table, derived via immunoSEQ multiplex PCR, lists solely in-frame clones and lacks some. The table includes about 33,000 clones, roughly 80% detected once. V was pared by 7 bases and J by 1 base, with 13 bases between. Germline V lookup: CDR1 SGHTA, CDR2 FQGNSA. CDR3 size: 15 residues. Concerning this clone itself: No antigen is known for it.

The chain couples TRBV7-2 to TRBJ2-2; D perhaps matches TRBD1 (6 bases). The sequence was collected from an adult woman with HIV who was CMV-seropositive. The sequencing used CD4+ T cells sorted from PBMCs after roughly 18-hour stimulation, collected from a patient who received antiretroviral therapy. The chain's CDR3 is CASMGGGLNTGELFF. The CDR3, as DNA: TGTGCCAGCATGGGTGGGGGCTTGAACACCGGGGAGCTGTTTTTT. The entire variable domain, with the rest obtained from reference TRBV7-2 and TRBJ2-2, is as follows: GAGVSQSPSNKVTEKGKDVELRCDPISGHTALYWYRQSLGQGLEFLIYFQGNSAPDKSGLPSDRFSAERTGGSVSTLTIQRTQQEDSAVYLCASMGGGLNTGELFFGEGSRLTVL.